This T cell receptor beta chain was captured in a study of blood T cell repertoires in COVID-19 (dated by TCRdb to about 2020). Turning to the overall study: Samples from collaborators originated in the United States, Italy and Spain and spanned both the acute and convalescent phases of COVID-19. The material from the prospective study consisted of cDNA or gDNA derived from T cells, B-cell-depleted T cells, or PBMCs. Deeply sampled blood TCRbeta repertoires from subjects exposed to, actively infected with, or recovered from COVID-19 were included in the dataset. The repertoires were made available in a free public database intended to serve as a resource for research on the immune response to SARS-CoV-2. The samples were drawn from two sources: the first 160 participants of the ongoing ImmuneRACE study, and about 1,300 subjects contributed by 6 global collaborators. A de-identified subject ID, COVID-19 status, age in years and sex were almost always included in the sample metadata. HLA class I and class II types, where available, came from metadata supplied by the sample provider rather than from assay-based typing. What the study reported, not specific to this receptor: Clinical and demographic metadata were provided uncurated, with the amount varying by source and participant.

Relative to germline, V is missing 4 bases and J is missing 3 bases, with 10 bases of the junction outside any gene match. Including the terminal cysteine and phenylalanine, the CDR3 comprises 16 residues. Only the CDR3 region is kept as DNA, spanning 48 bases read in frame from base 1. The germline V gene gives CDR1 as ENHRY and CDR2 as SYGVKD. TCRbeta CDR3 regions were amplified from genomic DNA using the immunoSEQ Assay, a bias-controlled multiplex PCR. In the paper's pipeline: The number of nucleated cells in each sample was estimated by amplification of reference gene primers within the assay. To quantify the absolute abundance of each unique TCRbeta CDR3 rearrangement, sequence reads were collapsed and filtered. For each sample, productive Simpson clonality was calculated by taking the square root of Simpson's diversity index across productive rearrangements. What TCRdb holds here is the immuneACCESS table cut down to in-frame rearrangements. Part of the clones is not present; checked against another copy, under half of the missing clones reflect an unresolved V gene, and the others are unexplained. V and J calls plus clone size are reproduced from that table; the DNA served to infer D and trimming. The sample profile shows 200,000 to 250,000 clones; roughly 90% of them were found once. The ten largest account for 2% to 2.5% of the sample.

On this clone: The specificity of this receptor is unknown. The record has no base qualities; no much larger clone is one base away.

The collaborating institutions used their own protocols to collect whole blood in K2EDTA tubes. For TCRbeta analysis, collaborators shipped samples in one of three forms: frozen whole blood, isolated PBMCs, or DNA extracted from either of those sample types. The sample taken for sequencing was peripheral blood. This sequence originates from a woman aged 50 to 65 with acute or convalescent COVID-19. The chain was built from TRBV10-3 and TRBJ1-2, with 8 junctional bases fitting TRBD1. CDR3 reads: CAISGATGENYYGYTF. The DNA sequence is given as TGTGCCATCAGTGGGGCGACAGGGGAAAATTACTATGGCTACACCTTC.